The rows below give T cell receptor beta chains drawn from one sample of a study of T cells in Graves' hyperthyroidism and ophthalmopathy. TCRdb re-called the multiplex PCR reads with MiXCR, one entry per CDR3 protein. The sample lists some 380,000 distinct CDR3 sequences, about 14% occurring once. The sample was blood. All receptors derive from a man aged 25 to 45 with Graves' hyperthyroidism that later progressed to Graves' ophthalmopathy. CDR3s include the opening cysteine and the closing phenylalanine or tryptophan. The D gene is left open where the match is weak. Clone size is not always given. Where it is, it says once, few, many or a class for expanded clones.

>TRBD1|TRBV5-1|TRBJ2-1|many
CASSTGDSYNEQFF
TGCGCCAGCAGCACTGGGGACAGTTACAATGAGCAGTTCTTC
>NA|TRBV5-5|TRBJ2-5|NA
CASSLWGPQRETQYF
TGTGCCAGCAGCTTGTGGGGACCTCAGAGGGAGACCCAGTACTTC
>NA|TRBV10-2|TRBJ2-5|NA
CASSESPGPETQYF
TGCGCCAGCAGTGAGTCGCCGGGGCCGGAGACCCAGTACTTC
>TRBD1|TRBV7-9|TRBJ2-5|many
CASSEQGAETQYF
TGTGCCAGCAGCGAACAGGGGGCTGAGACCCAGTACTTC
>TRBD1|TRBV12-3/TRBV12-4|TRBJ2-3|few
CASSPGTVTDTQYF
TGTGCCAGCAGCCCCGGGACAGTCACAGATACGCAGTATTTT
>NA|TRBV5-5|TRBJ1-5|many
CASSPIGTSNQPQHF
TGTGCCAGCAGCCCGATCGGGACCAGCAATCAGCCCCAGCATTTT
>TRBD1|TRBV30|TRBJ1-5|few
CAWGQGGNQPQHF
TGTGCCTGGGGACAGGGTGGAAATCAGCCCCAGCATTTT
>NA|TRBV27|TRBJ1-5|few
CASSDVSGQPQHF
TGTGCCAGCAGCGATGTATCGGGTCAGCCCCAGCATTTT
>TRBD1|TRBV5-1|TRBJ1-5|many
CASSKLDRGQSPQHF
TGCGCCAGCAGCAAGTTGGACAGGGGACAATCGCCCCAGCATTTT
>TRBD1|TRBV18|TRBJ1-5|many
CASSSGQAGDQPQHF
TGTGCCAGCTCATCAGGACAGGCCGGCGATCAGCCCCAGCATTTT
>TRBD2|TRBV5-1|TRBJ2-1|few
CASSLYGPTSGGGHNEQFF
TGCGCCAGCAGCTTGTACGGACCTACCAGCGGGGGGGGGCACAATGAGCAGTTCTTC
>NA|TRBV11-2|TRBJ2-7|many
CASSLDLLEQYF
TGTGCCAGCAGCTTAGATCTCTTGGAGCAGTACTTC
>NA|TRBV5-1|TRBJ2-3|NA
CASRPETVRRGSDTQYF
TGCGCCAGCAGACCCGAGACTGTCCGGCGGGGTTCAGATACGCAGTATTTT
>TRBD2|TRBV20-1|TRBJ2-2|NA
CSARRWDGTSGDTGELFF
TGCAGTGCTAGACGGTGGGATGGGACTAGCGGAGACACCGGGGAGCTGTTTTTT
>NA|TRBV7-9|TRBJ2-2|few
CASSLPTSTGNTGELFF
TGTGCCAGCAGCTTACCGACGTCGACAGGGAACACCGGGGAGCTGTTTTTT
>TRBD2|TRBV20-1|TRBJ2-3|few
CSASRLSGGADTQYF
TGCAGTGCTAGTAGACTGAGCGGGGGGGCAGATACGCAGTATTTT
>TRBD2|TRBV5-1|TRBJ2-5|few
CASSLLGGGASETQYF
TGCGCCAGCAGCTTGTTGGGCGGGGGGGCCTCGGAGACCCAGTACTTC
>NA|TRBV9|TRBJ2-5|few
CASSVDLGAETQYF
TGTGCCAGCAGCGTAGATCTGGGGGCAGAGACCCAGTACTTC
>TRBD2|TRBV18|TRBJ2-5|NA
CASSPMTSRGETQYF
TGTGCCAGCTCACCTATGACTAGCCGGGGAGAGACCCAGTACTTC
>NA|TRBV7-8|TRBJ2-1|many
CASSSTPSPYNEQFF
TGTGCCAGCAGCTCTACACCGTCACCATACAATGAGCAGTTCTTC
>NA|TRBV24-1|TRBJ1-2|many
CATSPGTTNYGYTF
TGTGCCACCAGTCCCGGGACAACCAACTATGGCTACACCTTC
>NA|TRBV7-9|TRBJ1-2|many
CASSLVDTHNYGYTF
TGTGCCAGCAGCTTAGTGGACACGCATAACTATGGCTACACCTTC
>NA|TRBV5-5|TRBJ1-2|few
CASSPPVGDGYTF
TGTGCCAGCAGCCCTCCGGTGGGGGATGGCTACACCTTC
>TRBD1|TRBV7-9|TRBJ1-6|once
CASSRLQGSSYNSPLHF
TGTGCCAGCAGCCGATTACAGGGGAGCTCCTATAATTCACCCCTCCACTTT
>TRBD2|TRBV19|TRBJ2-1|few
CASSTTSGGARYNEQFF
TGTGCCAGTAGTACGACTAGCGGGGGGGCTAGATACAATGAGCAGTTCTTC
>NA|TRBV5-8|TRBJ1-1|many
CASSSAIDRRTEAFF
TGTGCCAGCAGCAGCGCAATAGACAGAAGGACTGAAGCTTTCTTT
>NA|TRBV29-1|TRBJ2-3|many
CSVEGTADTQYF
TGCAGCGTTGAGGGCACAGCCGATACGCAGTATTTT
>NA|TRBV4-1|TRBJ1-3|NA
CASSQDGVISGNTIYF
TGCGCCAGCAGCCAAGATGGGGTCATTTCAGGAAACACCATATATTTT
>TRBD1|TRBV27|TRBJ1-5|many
CASSPTGFFGNQPQHF
TGTGCCAGCAGTCCGACAGGGTTTTTCGGCAATCAGCCCCAGCATTTT
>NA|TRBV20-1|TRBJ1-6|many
CSASFPGPNSPLHF
TGCAGTGCCAGCTTTCCGGGGCCAAATTCACCCCTCCACTTT